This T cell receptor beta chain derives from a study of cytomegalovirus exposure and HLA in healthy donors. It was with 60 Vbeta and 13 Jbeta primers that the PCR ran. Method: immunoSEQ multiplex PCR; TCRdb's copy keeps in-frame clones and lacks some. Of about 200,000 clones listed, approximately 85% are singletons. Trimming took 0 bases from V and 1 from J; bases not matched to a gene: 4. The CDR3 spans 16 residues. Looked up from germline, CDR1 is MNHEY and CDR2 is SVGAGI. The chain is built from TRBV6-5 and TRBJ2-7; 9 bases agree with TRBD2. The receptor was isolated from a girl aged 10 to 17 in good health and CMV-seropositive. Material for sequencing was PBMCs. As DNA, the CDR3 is TGTGCCAGCAGTTACTCGGTGAGCGGGGGGTCCTACGAGCAGTACTTC. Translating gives CASSYSVSGGSYEQYF.